A selection of T cell receptor beta chains follows, all from one sample in a study of T and B cells in COVID-19 patients. Each CDR3 protein gets one entry after TCRdb re-called the multiplex PCR reads with MiXCR. Of some 14,000 distinct CDR3 sequences listed, over 25% are singletons. Material: blood. The origin of the receptors is a human donor who had recovered from COVID-19. Both conserved end residues are part of each CDR3. D genes are given only for firm matches. Size tells how often a clone was seen (once, few, many) or the class of an expanded clone, and some rows leave it out.

V: TRBV30
length: 14
D: .
size: few
J: TRBJ1-1
CDR3: CAWSVPPSWPEAFF
DNA: TGTGCCTGGAGTGTTCCCCCGTCATGGCCTGAAGCTTTCTTT

V: TRBV20-1
length: 17
D: TRBD1
size: .
J: TRBJ1-1
CDR3: CSARDPGTGPLNTEAFF
DNA: TGCAGTGCTAGAGATCCTGGGACAGGCCCCTTGAACACTGAAGCTTTCTTT

V: TRBV12-3/TRBV12-4
length: 18
D: TRBD2
size: .
J: TRBJ2-1
CDR3: CATRPLAGVRGVGNEQFF
DNA: TGTGCCACCCGGCCCTTAGCGGGCGTTAGAGGGGTAGGCAATGAGCAGTTCTTC

V: TRBV6-1
length: 15
D: TRBD1
size: few
J: TRBJ2-5
CDR3: CASRGLTGVGETQYF
DNA: TGTGCCAGCAGGGGATTGACAGGGGTGGGTGAGACCCAGTACTTC

V: TRBV7-6
length: 15
D: TRBD1
size: many
J: TRBJ2-1
CDR3: CASTSGTGAYNEQFF
DNA: TGTGCCAGCACTTCCGGGACAGGGGCGTACAATGAGCAGTTCTTC

V: TRBV7-6
length: 18
D: .
size: once
J: TRBJ2-7
CDR3: CASSFGGAGDFFTYEQYF
DNA: TGTGCCAGCAGTTTTGGGGGGGCGGGGGACTTCTTCACCTACGAGCAGTACTTC

V: TRBV13
length: 12
D: .
size: many
J: TRBJ1-2
CDR3: CASSRENYGYTF
DNA: TGTGCCAGCAGCCGGGAGAACTATGGCTACACCTTC

V: TRBV20-1
length: 13
D: TRBD2
size: .
J: TRBJ2-1
CDR3: CSADRTSGIEQFF
DNA: TGCAGTGCTGACCGGACTAGCGGGATTGAGCAGTTCTTC

V: TRBV30
length: 18
D: .
size: .
J: TRBJ2-5
CDR3: CAWSVPSKWGARRETQYF
DNA: TGTGCCTGGAGTGTACCTTCTAAGTGGGGGGCCCGAAGGGAGACCCAGTACTTC

V: TRBV14
length: 15
D: TRBD1
size: .
J: TRBJ1-1
CDR3: CASSQVRGRDTEAFF
DNA: TGTGCCAGCAGCCAAGTAAGGGGGCGAGACACTGAAGCTTTCTTT

V: TRBV19
length: 12
D: .
size: medium-sized
J: TRBJ2-2
CDR3: CASNPNTGELFF
DNA: TGTGCCAGTAATCCGAACACCGGGGAGCTGTTTTTT

V: TRBV12-3/TRBV12-4
length: 14
D: .
size: .
J: TRBJ2-7
CDR3: CASTLRGSSYEQYF
DNA: TGTGCCAGCACCCTGCGGGGAAGCTCCTACGAGCAGTACTTC

V: TRBV6-1
length: 15
D: TRBD1
size: few
J: TRBJ1-1
CDR3: CASSGDRGRDTEAFF
DNA: TGTGCCAGCAGTGGGGACAGGGGGCGCGACACTGAAGCTTTCTTT

V: TRBV7-3
length: 15
D: .
size: .
J: TRBJ1-1
CDR3: CASSLRDDGTTEAFF
DNA: TGTGCCAGCAGCTTACGCGATGATGGGACCACTGAAGCTTTCTTT

V: TRBV5-6
length: 13
D: .
size: medium-sized
J: TRBJ2-7
CDR3: CASSLRSGGEQYF
DNA: TGTGCCAGCAGCTTGCGATCGGGTGGCGAGCAGTACTTC

V: TRBV6-5
length: 16
D: TRBD1
size: many
J: TRBJ2-5
CDR3: CASSPGQGRYQETQYF
DNA: TGTGCCAGCAGCCCGGGACAGGGGAGGTACCAAGAGACCCAGTACTTC

V: TRBV7-6
length: 14
D: TRBD1
size: .
J: TRBJ1-2
CDR3: CASSRGGQGDGYTF
DNA: TGTGCCAGCAGCAGAGGGGGCCAAGGAGATGGCTACACCTTC

V: TRBV6-1
length: 15
D: .
size: many
J: TRBJ2-5
CDR3: CASTELVSTGETQYF
DNA: TGTGCCAGCACCGAACTAGTCTCCACGGGCGAGACCCAGTACTTC

V: TRBV5-8
length: 16
D: .
size: .
J: TRBJ2-5
CDR3: CASSLLGRIIQETQYF
DNA: TGTGCCAGCAGCTTGTTAGGGCGGATTATTCAAGAGACCCAGTACTTC

V: TRBV29-1
length: 12
D: TRBD1
size: medium-sized
J: TRBJ2-7
CDR3: CSVQGSGYEQYF
DNA: TGCAGCGTACAGGGGAGCGGCTACGAGCAGTACTTC

V: TRBV24-1
length: 12
D: .
size: once
J: TRBJ2-2
CDR3: CATSGITGELFF
DNA: TGTGCCACCAGCGGAATCACCGGGGAGCTGTTTTTT

V: TRBV12-3/TRBV12-4
length: 13
D: TRBD1
size: once
J: TRBJ1-4
CDR3: CVSFRDRDEKLFF
DNA: TGTGTCAGCTTCCGGGACAGGGATGAAAAACTGTTTTTT

V: TRBV13
length: 16
D: TRBD1
size: .
J: TRBJ2-7
CDR3: CASSPPPRQGNNEQYF
DNA: TGTGCCAGCAGCCCCCCCCCTAGACAGGGTAATAACGAGCAGTACTTC

V: TRBV6-5
length: 16
D: .
size: many
J: TRBJ2-7
CDR3: CASSYSKVAAPYEQYF
DNA: TGTGCCAGCAGTTACTCGAAGGTTGCAGCGCCCTACGAGCAGTACTTC

V: TRBV7-3
length: 14
D: .
size: .
J: TRBJ2-5
CDR3: CASSPRNAQETQYF
DNA: TGTGCCAGCAGCCCTAGGAACGCTCAGGAGACCCAGTACTTC

V: TRBV18
length: 14
D: TRBD1
size: .
J: TRBJ1-5
CDR3: CASSRQGNNQPQHF
DNA: TGTGCCAGCTCACGACAGGGTAACAATCAGCCCCAGCATTTT

V: TRBV19
length: 14
D: .
size: medium-sized
J: TRBJ2-7
CDR3: CASSVRETGYEQYF
DNA: TGTGCCAGTAGTGTGAGGGAGACTGGCTACGAGCAGTACTTC

V: TRBV12-3/TRBV12-4
length: 17
D: .
size: many
J: TRBJ1-1
CDR3: CASRGYSFSTVITEAFF
DNA: TGTGCCAGCAGAGGTTACTCCTTCAGTACGGTAATCACTGAAGCTTTCTTT

V: TRBV7-3
length: 18
D: TRBD2
size: .
J: TRBJ2-3
CDR3: CASSLTFSRLADTDTQYF
DNA: TGTGCCAGCAGCTTAACGTTCTCGAGACTAGCGGACACAGATACGCAGTATTTT

V: TRBV5-1
length: 15
D: .
size: .
J: TRBJ1-4
CDR3: CASSSKQGWKEKLFF
DNA: TGCGCCAGCAGCTCCAAGCAGGGGTGGAAAGAAAAACTGTTTTTT

V: TRBV10-3
length: 14
D: TRBD1
size: few
J: TRBJ1-5
CDR3: CAISTGNSNQPQHF
DNA: TGTGCCATCTCGACAGGGAATAGCAATCAGCCCCAGCATTTT

V: TRBV14
length: 15
D: .
size: .
J: TRBJ1-6
CDR3: CASSHAGGGNSPLHF
DNA: TGTGCCAGCAGCCACGCCGGGGGAGGGAATTCACCCCTCCACTTT

V: TRBV11-2
length: 15
D: .
size: .
J: TRBJ2-1
CDR3: CASSPWTVMINEQFF
DNA: TGTGCCAGCAGCCCGTGGACAGTGATGATAAATGAGCAGTTCTTC

V: TRBV5-6
length: 14
D: TRBD1
size: .
J: TRBJ2-7
CDR3: CASSFRDRNYEQYF
DNA: TGTGCCAGCAGCTTCCGGGACAGGAATTACGAGCAGTACTTC

V: TRBV6-6
length: 13
D: TRBD1
size: .
J: TRBJ1-6
CDR3: CASRGQGVAPLHF
DNA: TGTGCCAGCCGGGGACAGGGGGTAGCACCCCTCCACTTT

V: TRBV19
length: 18
D: .
size: few
J: TRBJ1-1
CDR3: CASSIPPSVRAGDTEAFF
DNA: TGTGCCAGTAGTATACCTCCCTCGGTCCGGGCCGGGGACACTGAAGCTTTCTTT

V: TRBV5-1
length: 15
D: .
size: .
J: TRBJ1-4
CDR3: CASSLGTATNEKLFF
DNA: TGCGCCAGCAGCCTGGGGACGGCAACTAATGAAAAACTGTTTTTT

V: TRBV27
length: 12
D: .
size: .
J: TRBJ1-2
CDR3: CAGPGARGGYTF
DNA: TGTGCGGGCCCCGGGGCGCGGGGAGGCTACACCTTC

V: TRBV19
length: 13
D: .
size: medium-sized
J: TRBJ1-2
CDR3: CASSMQYNYGYTF
DNA: TGTGCCAGTAGTATGCAGTATAACTATGGCTACACCTTC

V: TRBV30
length: 15
D: .
size: .
J: TRBJ1-5
CDR3: CAWRPTGGRDQPQHF
DNA: TGTGCCTGGAGGCCTACCGGGGGTAGGGATCAGCCCCAGCATTTT

V: TRBV29-1
length: 10
D: .
size: large
J: TRBJ2-2
CDR3: CSVGEGELFF
DNA: TGCAGCGTCGGTGAGGGGGAGCTGTTTTTT

V: TRBV5-6
length: 12
D: TRBD1
size: few
J: TRBJ2-7
CDR3: CASSSPPGTGVF
DNA: TGTGCCAGCAGCTCCCCGCCCGGGACAGGGGTATTC

V: TRBV4-2
length: 15
D: TRBD1
size: .
J: TRBJ1-2
CDR3: CASSQVGQGAVGYTF
DNA: TGTGCCAGCAGCCAAGTCGGACAGGGGGCAGTTGGCTACACCTTC

V: TRBV18
length: 16
D: TRBD1
size: .
J: TRBJ1-1
CDR3: CASSPSGRGRWTEAFF
DNA: TGTGCCAGCTCACCTAGTGGAAGGGGGCGGTGGACTGAAGCTTTCTTT

V: TRBV19
length: 15
D: TRBD2
size: .
J: TRBJ2-7
CDR3: CASRNPGTSGYEQYF
DNA: TGTGCCAGTAGGAATCCCGGGACTAGCGGCTACGAGCAGTACTTC

V: TRBV6-2/TRBV6-3
length: 16
D: .
size: .
J: TRBJ2-2
CDR3: CASSYGLAMNTGELFF
DNA: TGTGCCAGCAGTTACGGGCTAGCCATGAACACCGGGGAGCTGTTTTTT

V: TRBV27
length: 16
D: TRBD1
size: many
J: TRBJ1-5
CDR3: CASSPPGGYSNQPQHF
DNA: TGTGCCAGCAGTCCCCCAGGGGGCTATAGCAATCAGCCCCAGCATTTT

V: TRBV29-1
length: 12
D: .
size: medium-sized
J: TRBJ1-2
CDR3: CSVGDRNYGYTF
DNA: TGCAGCGTTGGTGACAGGAACTATGGCTACACCTTC

V: TRBV12-3/TRBV12-4
length: 13
D: .
size: .
J: TRBJ1-2
CDR3: CASSYGQNYGYTF
DNA: TGTGCCAGCAGTTATGGGCAGAACTATGGCTACACCTTC

V: TRBV6-4
length: 17
D: TRBD2
size: .
J: TRBJ2-5
CDR3: CASSPGTSGGLQETQYF
DNA: TGTGCCAGCAGTCCCGGGACTAGCGGGGGACTACAAGAGACCCAGTACTTC

V: TRBV6-1
length: 13
D: .
size: .
J: TRBJ1-2
CDR3: CASSESQEDGYTF
DNA: TGTGCCAGCAGTGAGTCACAGGAAGATGGCTACACCTTC

V: TRBV27
length: 13
D: .
size: .
J: TRBJ1-1
CDR3: CASSFTGNTEAFF
DNA: TGTGCCAGCAGTTTTACAGGGAACACTGAAGCTTTCTTT

V: TRBV5-4
length: 18
D: TRBD2
size: few
J: TRBJ2-4
CDR3: CASSPDIGLAGAGNIQYF
DNA: TGTGCCAGCAGCCCGGACATTGGGCTAGCGGGAGCCGGGAACATTCAGTACTTC

V: TRBV15
length: 14
D: .
size: few
J: TRBJ1-2
CDR3: CATSRDRSNYGYTF
DNA: TGTGCCACCAGCAGAGATCGGAGTAACTATGGCTACACCTTC

V: TRBV27
length: 13
D: .
size: many
J: TRBJ1-1
CDR3: CASSLELNTEAFF
DNA: TGTGCCAGCAGTTTAGAACTGAACACTGAAGCTTTCTTT

V: TRBV6-5
length: 15
D: .
size: medium-sized
J: TRBJ1-6
CDR3: CASSRSPSGNSPLHF
DNA: TGTGCCAGCAGTCGAAGTCCCTCGGGTAATTCACCCCTCCACTTT

V: TRBV5-5
length: 14
D: .
size: .
J: TRBJ2-7
CDR3: CASSFKGGAYEQYF
DNA: TGTGCCAGCAGCTTTAAGGGGGGCGCCTACGAGCAGTACTTC

V: TRBV19
length: 15
D: TRBD1
size: .
J: TRBJ1-5
CDR3: CASSRDRGGNQPQHF
DNA: TGTGCCAGTAGTAGGGACAGGGGAGGCAATCAGCCCCAGCATTTT

V: TRBV7-6
length: 15
D: .
size: few
J: TRBJ1-1
CDR3: CASSLIEGFGTEAFF
DNA: TGTGCCAGCAGCTTAATCGAGGGCTTTGGAACTGAAGCTTTCTTT